The rows below give T cell receptor beta chains drawn from one sample of a study of response to subunit inactivated influenza vaccine. TCRdb passed the RT-PCR reads through MiXCR, listing each CDR3 protein once. The table lists about 540,000 distinct CDR3 sequences, around 15% of them singletons, with 8.5% to 14% in the top ten. Sequences were derived from PBMCs from blood, sampled 11 to 12 days after vaccination. All receptors come from a man aged 45 to 65 who received an inactivated influenza vaccine. Each CDR3 is given with its conserved first and last residue. D genes are given only for firm matches. Clone size appears in some rows only: once, few, many, or a class for an expanded clone.

v_call,j_call,d_call,clone_size,cdr3_aa,cdr3_nt
TRBV7-6,TRBJ2-7,TRBD2,.,CASSSQTSGVSYEQYF,TGTGCCAGCAGCTCCCAGACTAGCGGGGTTTCCTACGAGCAGTACTTC
TRBV5-1,TRBJ2-3,.,few,CASRVRLTDTQYF,TGCGCCAGCAGGGTTCGACTAACAGATACGCAGTATTTT
TRBV6-1,TRBJ2-3,TRBD2,few,CASRPSGGADTQYF,TGTGCCAGCAGGCCCAGCGGGGGGGCCGATACGCAGTATTTT
TRBV10-3,TRBJ2-1,TRBD2,once,CAISEGKSGRLLYNEQFF,TGTGCCATCAGTGAAGGTAAGAGCGGGAGACTACTTTACAATGAGCAGTTCTTC
TRBV6-1,TRBJ1-5,.,few,CASSQDPGYAPQHF,TGTGCCAGCAGTCAGGACCCCGGGTATGCCCCCCAGCATTTT
TRBV7-6,TRBJ2-1,.,few,CASSSIGVQFF,TGTGCCAGCAGCTCAATAGGGGTGCAGTTCTTC
TRBV28,TRBJ2-4,.,few,CASSYSGLYLAKNIQYF,TGTGCCAGCAGTTACTCGGGACTCTACCTAGCCAAAAACATTCAGTACTTC
TRBV4-3,TRBJ2-7,.,.,CASSHSKGYEQYF,TGCGCCAGCAGCCATTCCAAGGGCTACGAGCAGTACTTC
TRBV29-1,TRBJ2-7,.,few,CSVTGTHHPGEEDDYEQYF,TGCAGCGTCACGGGCACTCACCACCCAGGGGAAGAGGACGACTACGAGCAGTACTTC
TRBV6-1,TRBJ2-3,TRBD2,.,CASRGIAGSTDTQYF,TGTGCCAGCAGAGGGATAGCGGGTAGCACAGATACGCAGTATTTT
TRBV7-9,TRBJ2-1,TRBD2,few,CASSQRTSRNEQFF,TGTGCCAGCAGCCAAAGGACTAGTAGAAATGAGCAGTTCTTC
TRBV4-2,TRBJ1-5,TRBD1,.,CASSQVDRAVQPQHF,TGTGCCAGCAGCCAAGTAGACAGGGCAGTCCAGCCCCAGCATTTT
TRBV28,TRBJ1-5,TRBD1,.,CASSPSDRARNQPQHF,TGTGCCAGCAGTCCTTCCGACAGGGCACGCAATCAGCCCCAGCATTTT
TRBV7-9,TRBJ1-1,.,.,CASSLGGDLGTEAFF,TGTGCCAGCAGCTTAGGGGGCGACCTGGGTACTGAAGCTTTCTTT
TRBV5-5,TRBJ2-3,TRBD2,few,CASSLGLAGGQVTDTQYF,TGTGCCAGCAGCTTGGGACTAGCGGGGGGGCAAGTCACAGATACGCAGTATTTT
TRBV30,TRBJ1-2,.,.,CAWSRTNYGYTF,TGTGCCTGGAGTAGGACTAACTATGGCTACACCTTC
TRBV11-2,TRBJ2-5,TRBD1,few,CASSYRDRVETQYF,TGTGCCAGCAGCTACCGGGACAGGGTAGAGACCCAGTACTTC
TRBV7-2,TRBJ2-7,TRBD2,few,CASSTGTSGSGPYEQYF,TGTGCCAGCAGCACCGGGACTAGCGGGAGTGGTCCTTACGAGCAGTACTTC
TRBV3-1,TRBJ2-3,.,.,CASSQGWSDTDTQYF,TGTGCCAGCAGCCAAGGATGGAGCGACACAGATACGCAGTATTTT
TRBV27,TRBJ2-1,TRBD2,.,CASSSPSGIYNEQFF,TGTGCCAGCAGTTCCCCTAGCGGGATCTACAATGAGCAGTTCTTC
TRBV7-9,TRBJ2-3,.,many,CASSPRGPDTQYF,TGTGCCAGCAGCCCCCGGGGCCCAGATACGCAGTATTTT
TRBV18,TRBJ2-2,TRBD2,few,CASSPLGLAGGVAGELFF,TGTGCCAGCTCACCACTAGGACTAGCGGGAGGAGTAGCCGGGGAGCTGTTTTTT
TRBV27,TRBJ1-5,.,few,CASSPPPGGNQPQHF,TGTGCCAGCAGTCCCCCTCCCGGGGGCAATCAGCCCCAGCATTTT
TRBV5-6,TRBJ2-2,TRBD1,.,CASSKGDRGRTGELFF,TGTGCCAGCAGCAAGGGAGACAGGGGGCGAACCGGGGAGCTGTTTTTT
TRBV20-1,TRBJ2-1,.,few,CSARDTISYNEQFF,TGCAGTGCTAGGGACACCATCTCCTACAATGAGCAGTTCTTC
TRBV12-3/TRBV12-4,TRBJ2-5,.,few,CASSSTVIQETQYF,TGTGCCAGCAGTTCAACAGTTATCCAAGAGACCCAGTACTTC
TRBV10-3,TRBJ2-2,.,few,CAIRAGTTGELFF,TGTGCCATCAGGGCGGGAACCACCGGGGAGCTGTTTTTT
TRBV6-1,TRBJ1-1,.,few,CASSLKGGYTEAFF,TGTGCCAGCAGCCTCAAGGGTGGGTACACTGAAGCTTTCTTT